The entry that follows covers one T cell receptor beta chain sequence. The CDR3 covers 16 residues. Germline CDR1 WSHSY, CDR2 SAAADI. With V trimmed by 3 bases and J by 2 bases, 6 bases remained unmatched. This sample is part of a study of blood T cell repertoires in COVID-19. Original data processing: Reference gene primer amplification in the assay estimated nucleated cell counts. Generated by immunoSEQ multiplex PCR, the TCRdb table keeps only in-frame clones and is missing some. That table gives V, J and clone size, and the DNA gave D and trimming. The data contain about 150,000 clones, 84% of them singletons.

Source material: peripheral blood. The rearrangement joins TRBV10-2 to TRBJ2-1, with 8 bases lining up with TRBD2. The clonotype comes from a woman aged 50 to 65 with acute or convalescent COVID-19. The CDR3 coding sequence is TGCGCCAGCAGTGATTGGGTTAGCGGGACCTACAATGAGCAGTTCTTC. The encoded protein is CASSDWVSGTYNEQFF.